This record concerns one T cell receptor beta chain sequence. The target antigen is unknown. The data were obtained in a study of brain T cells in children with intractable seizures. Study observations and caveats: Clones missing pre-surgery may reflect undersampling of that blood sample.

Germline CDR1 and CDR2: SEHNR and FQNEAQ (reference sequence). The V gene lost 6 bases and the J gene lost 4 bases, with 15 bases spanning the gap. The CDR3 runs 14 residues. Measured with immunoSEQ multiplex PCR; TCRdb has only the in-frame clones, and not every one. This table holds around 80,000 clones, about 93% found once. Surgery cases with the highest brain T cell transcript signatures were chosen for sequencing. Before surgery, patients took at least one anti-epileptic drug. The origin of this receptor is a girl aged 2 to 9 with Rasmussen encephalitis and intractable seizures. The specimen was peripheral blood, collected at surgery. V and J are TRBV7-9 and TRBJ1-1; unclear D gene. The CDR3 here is CASRPNLGGTEAFF. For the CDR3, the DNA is TGTGCCAGCAGACCTAACCTGGGTGGCACTGAAGCTTTCTTT.